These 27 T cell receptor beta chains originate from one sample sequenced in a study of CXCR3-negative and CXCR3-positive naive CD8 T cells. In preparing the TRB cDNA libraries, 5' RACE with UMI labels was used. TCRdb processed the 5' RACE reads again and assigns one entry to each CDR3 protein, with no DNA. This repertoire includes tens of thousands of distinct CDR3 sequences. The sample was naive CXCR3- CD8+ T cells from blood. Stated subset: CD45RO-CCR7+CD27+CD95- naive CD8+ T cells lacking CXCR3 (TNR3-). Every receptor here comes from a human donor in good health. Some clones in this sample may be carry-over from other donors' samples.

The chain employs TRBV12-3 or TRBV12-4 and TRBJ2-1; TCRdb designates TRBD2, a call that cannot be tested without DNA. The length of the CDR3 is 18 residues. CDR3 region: CASSFAGRERLSYNEQFF.

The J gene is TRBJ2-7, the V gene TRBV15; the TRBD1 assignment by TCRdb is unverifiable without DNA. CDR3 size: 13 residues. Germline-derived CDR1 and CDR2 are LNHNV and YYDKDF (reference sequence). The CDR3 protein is CATRTGTVDEQYF.

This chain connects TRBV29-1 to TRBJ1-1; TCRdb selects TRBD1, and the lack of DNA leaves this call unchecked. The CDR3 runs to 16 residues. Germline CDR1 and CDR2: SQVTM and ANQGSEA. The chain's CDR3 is CSVEDLGQGSWTEAFF.

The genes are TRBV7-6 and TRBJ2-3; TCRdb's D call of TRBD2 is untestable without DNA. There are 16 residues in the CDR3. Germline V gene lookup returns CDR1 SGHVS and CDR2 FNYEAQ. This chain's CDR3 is CASSPTGGEGADTQYF.

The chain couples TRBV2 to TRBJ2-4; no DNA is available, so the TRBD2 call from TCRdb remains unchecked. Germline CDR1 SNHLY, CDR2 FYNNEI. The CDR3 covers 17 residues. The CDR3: CASSSLAGDGAKNIQYF.

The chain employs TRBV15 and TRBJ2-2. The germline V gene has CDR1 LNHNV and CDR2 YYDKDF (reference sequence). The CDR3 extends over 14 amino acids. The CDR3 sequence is CATSRGPETGELFF.

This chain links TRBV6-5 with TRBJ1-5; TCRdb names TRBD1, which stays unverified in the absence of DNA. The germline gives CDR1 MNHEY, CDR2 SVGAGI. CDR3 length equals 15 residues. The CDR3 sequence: CASSVTVYSNQPQHF.

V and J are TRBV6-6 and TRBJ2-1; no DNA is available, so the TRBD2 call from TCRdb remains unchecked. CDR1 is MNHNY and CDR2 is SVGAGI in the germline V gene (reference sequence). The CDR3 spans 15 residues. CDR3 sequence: CASSPSGRAANEQFF.

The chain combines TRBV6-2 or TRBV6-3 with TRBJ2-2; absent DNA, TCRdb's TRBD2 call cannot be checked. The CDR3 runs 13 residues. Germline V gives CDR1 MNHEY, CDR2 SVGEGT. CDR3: CAIRAPNTGELFF.

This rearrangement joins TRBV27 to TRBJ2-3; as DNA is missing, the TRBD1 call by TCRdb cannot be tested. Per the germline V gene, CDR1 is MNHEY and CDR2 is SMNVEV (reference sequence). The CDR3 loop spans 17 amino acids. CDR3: CASSLSYRGESTDTQYF.

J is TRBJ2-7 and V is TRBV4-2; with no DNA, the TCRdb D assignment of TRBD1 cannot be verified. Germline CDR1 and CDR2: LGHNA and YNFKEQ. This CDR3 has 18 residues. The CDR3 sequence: CASSRPTGASTNPYEQYF.

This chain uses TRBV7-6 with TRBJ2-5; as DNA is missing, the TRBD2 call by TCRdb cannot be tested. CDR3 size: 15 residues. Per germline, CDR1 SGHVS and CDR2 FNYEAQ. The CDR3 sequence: CASSVSSVFRETQYF.

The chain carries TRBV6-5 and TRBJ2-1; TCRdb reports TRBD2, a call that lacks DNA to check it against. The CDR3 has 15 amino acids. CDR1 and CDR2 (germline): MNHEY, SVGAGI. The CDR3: CASSYSGLAANEQFF.

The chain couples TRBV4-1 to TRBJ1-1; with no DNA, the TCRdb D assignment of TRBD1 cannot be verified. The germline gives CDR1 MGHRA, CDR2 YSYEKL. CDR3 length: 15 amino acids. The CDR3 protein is CASSQVGQWATGAFF.

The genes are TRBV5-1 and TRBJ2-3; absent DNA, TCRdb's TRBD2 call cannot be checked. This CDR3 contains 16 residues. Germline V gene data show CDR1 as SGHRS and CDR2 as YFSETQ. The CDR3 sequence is CASRDQRPFSTDTQYF.

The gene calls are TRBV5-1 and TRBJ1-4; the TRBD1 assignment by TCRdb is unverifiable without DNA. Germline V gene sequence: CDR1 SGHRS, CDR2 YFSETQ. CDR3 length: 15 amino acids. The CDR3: CASSSGQGDNEKLFF.

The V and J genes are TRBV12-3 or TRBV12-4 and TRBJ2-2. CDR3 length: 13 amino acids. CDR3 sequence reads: CASSLFSTGELFF.

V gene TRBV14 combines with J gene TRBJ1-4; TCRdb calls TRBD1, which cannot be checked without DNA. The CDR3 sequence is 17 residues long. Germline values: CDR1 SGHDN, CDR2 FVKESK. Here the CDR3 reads CASSQGLAGGSHEKLFF.

CDR3 protein: CSARPGTGFGYTF. The chain carries TRBV20-1 and TRBJ1-2; the TRBD1 assignment by TCRdb is unverifiable without DNA. The germline CDR1 and CDR2 sequences are DFQATT and SNEGSKA (reference sequence). CDR3 size: 13 residues.

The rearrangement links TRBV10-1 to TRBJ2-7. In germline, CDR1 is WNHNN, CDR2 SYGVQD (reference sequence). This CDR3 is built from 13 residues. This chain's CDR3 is CASSEGVDYEQYF.

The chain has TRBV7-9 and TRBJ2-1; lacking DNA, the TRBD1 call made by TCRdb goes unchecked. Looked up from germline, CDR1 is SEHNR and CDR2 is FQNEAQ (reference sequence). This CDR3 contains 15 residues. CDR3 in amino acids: CASSSGQGRYNEQFF.

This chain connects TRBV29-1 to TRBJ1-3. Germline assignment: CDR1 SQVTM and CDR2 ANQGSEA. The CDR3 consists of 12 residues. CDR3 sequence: CSVEGSGNTIYF.

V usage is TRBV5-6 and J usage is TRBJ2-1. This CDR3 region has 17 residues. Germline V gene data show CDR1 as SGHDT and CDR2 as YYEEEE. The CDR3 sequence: CASSFGDLSGRYNDQFF.

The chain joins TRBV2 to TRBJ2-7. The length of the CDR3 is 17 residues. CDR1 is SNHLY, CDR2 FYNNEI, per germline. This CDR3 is CASILDSFRESRDEQYF. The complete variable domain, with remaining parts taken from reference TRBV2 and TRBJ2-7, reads EPEVTQTPSHQVTQMGQEVILRCVPISNHLYFYWYRQILGQKVEFLVSFYNNEISEKSEIFDDQFSVERPDGSNFTLKIRSTKLEDSAMYFCASILDSFRESRDEQYFGPGTRLTVT.

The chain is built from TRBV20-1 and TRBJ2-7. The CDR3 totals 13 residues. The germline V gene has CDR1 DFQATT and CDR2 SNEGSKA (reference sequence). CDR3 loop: CSARDIGSYEQYF.

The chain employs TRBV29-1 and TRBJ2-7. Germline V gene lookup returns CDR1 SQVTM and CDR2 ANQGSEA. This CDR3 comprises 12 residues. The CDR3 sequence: CSVETEPYEQYF.

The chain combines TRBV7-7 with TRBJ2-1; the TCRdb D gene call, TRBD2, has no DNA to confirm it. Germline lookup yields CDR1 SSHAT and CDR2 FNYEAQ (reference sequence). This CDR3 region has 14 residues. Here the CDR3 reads CASSQDWPGNEQFF.